One sample yielded the 18 T cell receptor beta chains listed below, sequenced in a study of glioma-infiltrating T cells. Using RNA template, CDR3s of TCR alpha and beta were amplified with iRepertoire arm-PCR. One entry per CDR3 protein, called by TCRdb with MiXCR from the multiplex PCR reads. The table includes about 130,000 distinct CDR3 sequences, roughly 24% detected once. The sequenced material came from glioma tissue, nonneoplastic brain tissue, or PBMCs (not recorded which). The receptors come from a human donor with low-grade glioma or glioblastoma, undergoing nonglioma brain surgery, or in good health (not recorded which).

This clonotype was counted a few times. V and J are TRBV19 and TRBJ2-5; D might be TRBD1 (6 bases). CDR3 length: 13 residues. Trimming left V 2 bases short and J 5 bases short, with 9 bases between. Looked up from germline, CDR1 is LNHDA and CDR2 is SQIVND (reference sequence). The CDR3 nucleotides read TGTGCCAGTAGTATACAGGGGATTGAGACCCAGTACTTC. It translates to CASSIQGIETQYF.

As to this clonotype: This may arise from a read error, as a much more abundant clone is one base away. The chain carries TRBV14 and TRBJ1-1, with D maybe TRBD1 (6 bases). The V end lost 6 bases, the J end lost 1 base, and 15 bases lay between the germline ends. Looked up from germline, CDR1 is SGHDN and CDR2 is FVKESK. The CDR3 is 15 amino acids. CDR3 nucleotide sequence: TGTGCCAGCAGTGGTCCCCGGACAGAGAACACTGAAGCTTTCTTT. Translation: CASSGPRTENTEAFF.

V gene TRBV29-1 combines with J gene TRBJ2-3; a weak D match, TRBD2 (6 bases). The CDR3 length is 15 residues. The germline gives CDR1 SQVTM, CDR2 ANQGSEA. V was trimmed by 5 bases and J by 0 bases, leaving 15 bases between them. CDR3 DNA sequence: TGCAGCGTTAGAGAGCGGGCCACTAGCACAGATACGCAGTATTTT. This translates into CSVRERATSTDTQYF.

This clonotype was counted at least ten times. The V and J genes are TRBV20-1 and TRBJ2-5, with 10 positions matching TRBD2. This CDR3 is built from 13 residues. The V gene end was trimmed by 4 bases and the J gene end by 2 bases; junction bases not matched to a gene: 1. CDR1 DFQATT and CDR2 SNEGSKA come from the germline V gene (reference sequence). CDR3 DNA: TGCAGTGCTAAGACTAGCGGGCAAGAGACCCAGTACTTC. Translation gives CSAKTSGQETQYF.

This clonotype was seen many times. The CDR3 reads CASSDTGDYGYTF. The DNA of the CDR3 is TGTGCCAGCAGTGATACAGGGGACTATGGCTACACCTTC. This sequence joins TRBV6-1 and TRBJ1-2; 7 bases fit TRBD1. J gave up 3 bases and V 3 bases, and 1 base lay outside the gene matches. CDR3 length equals 13 residues. The germline V gene has CDR1 MNHNS and CDR2 SASEGT.

This clonotype was seen many times. The rearrangement joins TRBV25-1 to TRBJ2-3; TRBD2 matches at 8 bases. The V gene end was trimmed by 5 bases and the J gene end by 4 bases; junction bases not matched to a gene: 2. This CDR3 has 13 residues. Germline values: CDR1 MGHDK, CDR2 SYGVNS. The CDR3 DNA reads TGTGCCAGCAGTCCAGCGGGGGCAGATACGCAGTATTTT. Its protein is CASSPAGADTQYF.

This clonotype has a count of ten or more. The rearrangement links TRBV28 to TRBJ2-7, with D perhaps TRBD2 (6 bases). V was clipped by 7 bases and J by 0 bases, with 19 bases between them. The CDR3 has 16 residues. Germline CDR1 MDHEN, CDR2 SYDVKM. CDR3: CASIGAYSGASYEQYF. CDR3 bases: TGTGCCAGCATAGGGGCCTATAGCGGAGCCTCCTACGAGCAGTACTTC.

In this sample, this clonotype turned up many times. This chain's CDR3 is CSARAWLAGAPGETQYF. The CDR3 DNA follows: TGCAGTGCTAGAGCTTGGCTAGCGGGAGCCCCCGGGGAGACCCAGTACTTC. This chain joins TRBV20-1 and TRBJ2-5; 10 positions match TRBD2. CDR1 and CDR2 from the germline V gene are DFQATT and SNEGSKA (reference sequence). The CDR3 covers 17 residues. Trimming removed 1 base from V and 5 bases from J; junction bases left unmatched: 13.

This clonotype was recorded many times. The J gene is TRBJ2-3, the V gene TRBV5-4; D may be TRBD2 (6 bases). The CDR3 is made up of 14 amino acids. Germline V CDR1 and CDR2: SGHNT, YYREEE (reference sequence). V dropped 3 bases and J dropped 1 base, with 9 bases sitting between them. The CDR3 DNA follows: TGTGCCAGCAGCTCTGCGGGACGCACAGATACGCAGTATTTT. The encoded protein is CASSSAGRTDTQYF.

A word on this clonotype: This sequence may be a read error, since a much larger clone differs from it by one base. The chain has TRBV12-5 and TRBJ2-3; D call uncertain. The length of the CDR3 is 14 residues. Germline CDR1 LGHNT, CDR2 FRNRAP. The germline V and J ends were trimmed by 6 bases and 0 bases, with 10 bases remaining between them. CDR3 DNA sequence: TGTGCTAGTGGGTCCTCGGCTAGCACAGATACGCAGTATTTT. Amino acids: CASGSSASTDTQYF.

The table lists this clonotype with many counts. The rearrangement links TRBV7-9 to TRBJ2-1; 8 bases are shared with TRBD1. The CDR3 runs to 14 residues. Germline V lookup: CDR1 SEHNR, CDR2 FQNEAQ (reference sequence). V trimming: 5 bases; J trimming: 8 bases; junction bases outside the gene matches: 8. This CDR3 is CASSTGQGRDEQFF. Here the CDR3 DNA reads TGTGCCAGCAGCACCGGACAGGGCCGCGATGAGCAGTTCTTC.

This clonotype appeared a few times. The CDR3 DNA reads as TGTGCCAGCAGCCAGGCGGGAGGTGACCCCTACGAGCAGTACTTC. It translates to CASSQAGGDPYEQYF. The V gene is TRBV3-1, the J gene TRBJ2-7; 8 nucleotides line up with TRBD2. This CDR3 has 15 residues. Germline values: CDR1 LGHDT, CDR2 YNNKEL (reference sequence). The junction had 6 bases not matched to a gene; V was cut back by 3 bases and J by 2 bases.

This clonotype was counted only a few times. For the CDR3, the DNA is TGTGCAGCGGGTAGGAGCACAGATACGCAGTATTTT. Protein product: CAAGRSTDTQYF. The V gene is TRBV19, the J gene TRBJ2-3, with D possibly being TRBD2 (6 bases). The germline V gene has CDR1 LNHDA and CDR2 SQIVND (reference sequence). CDR3 size: 12 residues.

This clonotype was seen many times. The V gene is TRBV7-2, the J gene TRBJ1-6, with a tentative D call TRBD1 (5 bases). Germline values: CDR1 SGHTA, CDR2 FQGNSA. Trimming took off 2 bases at V and 7 bases at J, with 12 bases between the two ends. The CDR3 has 15 amino acids. CDR3 loop: CASSLPGPRNSPLHF. In nucleotides, the CDR3 is TGTGCCAGCAGCTTACCGGGACCGAGAAATTCACCCCTCCACTTT.

This clonotype was counted a few times. This may stem from a read error, because a much larger clone lies one nucleotide away. The V and J genes are TRBV6-1 and TRBJ1-5; no clear D gene. Trimming removed 7 bases at V and 4 bases at J, with 5 bases between. Germline lookup yields CDR1 MNHNS and CDR2 SASEGT. The CDR3 consists of 11 residues. Here the CDR3 reads CASNGNQPQHF. DNA for the CDR3: TGTGCCAGCAACGGTAATCAGCCCCAGCATTTT.

This clonotype was seen only a few times. This chain joins TRBV12-3 or TRBV12-4 and TRBJ2-1; 8 positions match TRBD2. V was clipped by 6 bases and J by 5 bases; unmatched bases: 15. The CDR3 contains 17 residues. CDR3 bases: TGTGCCAGCAGCCGACAAGTACTAGCGGACTACCACAATGAGCAGTTCTTC. This translates into CASSRQVLADYHNEQFF.

This clonotype showed up many times. J is TRBJ2-3 and V is TRBV6-1, with 9 bases that match TRBD2. Germline V gene sequence: CDR1 MNHNS, CDR2 SASEGT. With V trimmed by 5 bases and J by 2 bases, 8 bases remained unmatched. This CDR3 spans 16 amino acids. The CDR3: CASSPISGRTTDTQYF. The CDR3 DNA is TGTGCCAGCAGTCCAATAAGCGGGAGGACCACAGATACGCAGTATTTT.

With regard to this clonotype: Because it lacks the conserved phenylalanine or tryptophan at the end, this CDR3 is likely a read error. J is TRBJ2-2 and V is TRBV5-1, with D maybe TRBD1 (6 bases). The CDR3 spans 14 residues. CDR1 is SGHRS and CDR2 is YFSETQ in the germline V gene. Trimming pared 2 bases from V and 7 bases from J, leaving 12 bases between. CDR3 protein: CASSFQQGSGELFS. In DNA form, the CDR3 reads TGCGCCAGCAGCTTTCAACAGGGTAGCGGGGAGCTGTTTTCT.